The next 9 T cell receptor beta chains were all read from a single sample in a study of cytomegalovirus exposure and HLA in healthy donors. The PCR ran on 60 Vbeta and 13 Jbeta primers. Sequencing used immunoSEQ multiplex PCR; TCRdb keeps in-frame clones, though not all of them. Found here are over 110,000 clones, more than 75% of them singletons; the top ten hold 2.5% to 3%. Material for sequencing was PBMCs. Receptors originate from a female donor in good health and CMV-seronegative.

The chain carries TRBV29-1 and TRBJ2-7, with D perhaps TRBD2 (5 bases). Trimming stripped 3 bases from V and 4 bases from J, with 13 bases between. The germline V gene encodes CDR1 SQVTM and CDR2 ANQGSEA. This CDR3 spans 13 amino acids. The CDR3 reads CSVEKGSGYEQYF. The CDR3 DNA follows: TGCAGCGTTGAGAAGGGTTCGGGGTACGAGCAGTACTTC.

The CDR3 is CASSATGRAQKRAFF. CDR3 nucleotide sequence: TGTGCCAGCAGTGCTACAGGGAGGGCGCAAAAGCGAGCTTTCTTT. The chain combines TRBV28 with TRBJ1-1; possible D gene TRBD1, 6 bases. Trimming took off 5 bases at V and 10 bases at J, with 23 bases between the two ends. Germline CDR1 reads MDHEN; CDR2 reads SYDVKM. CDR3 length: 15 amino acids.

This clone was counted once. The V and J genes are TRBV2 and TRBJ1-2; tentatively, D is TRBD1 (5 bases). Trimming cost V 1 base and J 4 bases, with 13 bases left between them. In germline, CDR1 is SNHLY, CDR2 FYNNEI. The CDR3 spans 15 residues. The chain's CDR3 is CASSEVRDSGYGYTF. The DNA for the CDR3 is TGTGCCAGCAGTGAAGTCAGGGATTCCGGCTATGGCTACACCTTC.

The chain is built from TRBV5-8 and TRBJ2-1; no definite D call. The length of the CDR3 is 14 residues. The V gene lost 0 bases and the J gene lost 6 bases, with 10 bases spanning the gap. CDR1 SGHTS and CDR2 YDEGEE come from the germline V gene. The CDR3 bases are TGTGCCAGCAGCTTGGAGCGAGTCACCAATGAGCAGTTCTTC. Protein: CASSLERVTNEQFF.

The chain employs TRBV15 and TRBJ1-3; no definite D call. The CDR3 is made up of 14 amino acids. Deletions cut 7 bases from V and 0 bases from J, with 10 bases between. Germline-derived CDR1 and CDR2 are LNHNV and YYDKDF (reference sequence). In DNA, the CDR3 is TGTGCCACCACCGGAGCAGTCTCTGGAAACACCATATATTTT. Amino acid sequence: CATTGAVSGNTIYF.

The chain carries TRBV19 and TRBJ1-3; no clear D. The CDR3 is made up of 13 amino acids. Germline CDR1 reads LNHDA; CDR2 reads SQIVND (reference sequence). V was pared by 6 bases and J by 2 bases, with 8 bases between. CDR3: CASRFRTGNTIYF. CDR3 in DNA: TGTGCCAGTAGGTTCAGGACTGGAAACACCATATATTTT.

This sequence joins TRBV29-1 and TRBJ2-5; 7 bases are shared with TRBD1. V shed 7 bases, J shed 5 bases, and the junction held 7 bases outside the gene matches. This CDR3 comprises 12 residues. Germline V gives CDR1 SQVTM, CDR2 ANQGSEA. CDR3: CSATGLGETQYF. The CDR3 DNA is TGCAGCGCGACAGGGTTGGGGGAGACCCAGTACTTC. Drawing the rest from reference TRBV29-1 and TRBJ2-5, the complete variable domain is SAVISQKPSRDICQRGTSLTIQCQVDSQVTMMFWYRQQPGQSLTLIATANQGSEATYESGFVIDKFPISRPNLTFSTLTVSNMSPEDSSIYLCSATGLGETQYFGPGTRLLVL.

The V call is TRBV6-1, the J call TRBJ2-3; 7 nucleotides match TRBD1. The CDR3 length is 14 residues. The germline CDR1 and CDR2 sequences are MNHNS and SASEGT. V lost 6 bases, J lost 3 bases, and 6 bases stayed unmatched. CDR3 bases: TGTGCCAGCAGGGACAGGATTATAACAGATACGCAGTATTTT. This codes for CASRDRIITDTQYF.

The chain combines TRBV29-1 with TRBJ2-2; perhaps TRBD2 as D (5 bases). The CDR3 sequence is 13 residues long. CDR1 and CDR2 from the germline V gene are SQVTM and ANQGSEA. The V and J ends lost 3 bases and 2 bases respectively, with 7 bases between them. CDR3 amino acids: CSVDRENTGELFF. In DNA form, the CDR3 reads TGCAGCGTTGATCGGGAAAACACCGGGGAGCTGTTTTTT.